This TCR beta chain stems from a study of shared clonotypes between healthy human individuals. TCRdb's table, derived via immunoSEQ multiplex PCR, lists solely in-frame clones and lacks some. The sample yields under 2.5 million clones, 85% to 95% seen once. The junction had 11 bases not matched to a gene; V was cut back by 6 bases and J by 4 bases. The V gene's germline CDR1 is MNHEY and CDR2 SMNVEV (reference sequence). The CDR3 length is 15 residues. This clone was detected once. Sequenced: naive CD4+ T cells from PBMCs. Indicated subset: CD45RA+ positively selected. This TCR was recovered from a man aged 18 to 29 in good health. Some clones in this sample may be carry-over from other donors' samples. The rearrangement links TRBV27 to TRBJ1-2; TRBD1 matches at 7 bases. The CDR3 DNA is TGTGCCAGCAGCCGGGACAGCAAACCCAGCTATGGCTACACCTTC. The encoded protein is CASSRDSKPSYGYTF.